The 14 T cell receptor beta chains presented below share a single source sample, sequenced in a study of blood T cell repertoires in COVID-19. Clones were sequenced by immunoSEQ multiplex PCR, and TCRdb holds only the in-frame ones, with some missing. Altogether around 100,000 clones are present, around nine tenths being singletons, with the ten largest covering 11%. The sample taken for sequencing was peripheral blood. All receptors derive from an elderly man with acute or convalescent COVID-19.

This clone was recorded once. This chain joins TRBV9 and TRBJ2-7; D unclear. The V gene lost 0 bases and the J gene lost 0 bases, with 10 bases spanning the gap. Germline V CDR1 and CDR2: SGDLS, YYNGEE. There are 15 residues in the CDR3. CDR3 DNA: TGTGCCAGCAGCGTAGGCGGCACGAGCTCCTACGAGCAGTACTTC. Protein: CASSVGGTSSYEQYF.

The chain couples TRBV19 to TRBJ1-5, with D possibly matching TRBD1 (5 bases). Germline V gene sequence: CDR1 LNHDA, CDR2 SQIVND (reference sequence). CDR3 size: 15 residues. Trimming took 4 bases from V and 4 from J, leaving 14 bases between them. The CDR3, as DNA: TGTGCCAGTAGTAGGGGTTCCGGGACTAATCAGCCCCAGCATTTT. Its protein is CASSRGSGTNQPQHF.

With regard to this clone: In the same sample, other DNA sequences code for this CDR3. DNA for the CDR3: TGTGCCAGTAGTATAGGACAGGGTAATTATGGCTACACCTTC. It encodes CASSIGQGNYGYTF. The chain employs TRBV19 and TRBJ1-2; TRBD1 aligns across 7 bases. Germline V gene data show CDR1 as LNHDA and CDR2 as SQIVND (reference sequence). V dropped 1 base and J dropped 5; count of bases not matched to a gene: 4. This CDR3 comprises 14 residues.

This chain joins TRBV9 and TRBJ1-2; D is perhaps TRBD1 (6 bases). The CDR3 has 14 amino acids. The ends were cut back, 0 bases at V and 5 bases at J, with 11 bases in the middle. The germline V gene encodes CDR1 SGDLS and CDR2 YYNGEE. For the CDR3, the DNA is TGTGCCAGCAGCGTAGAAGACAGGCCTTATGGCTACACCTTC. As protein: CASSVEDRPYGYTF.

This chain connects TRBV24-1 to TRBJ2-3, with D perhaps matching TRBD2 (5 bases). This CDR3 region has 15 residues. Between the trimmed V and J ends, which lost 4 bases and 6 bases, there was a span of 16 bases. CDR1 KGHDR and CDR2 SFDVKD come from the germline V gene. CDR3 loop: CATSESFEGRDTQYF. The CDR3 DNA follows: TGTGCCACCAGTGAATCGTTCGAGGGCCGGGATACGCAGTATTTT.

The genes are TRBV11-1 and TRBJ1-1; TRBD1 might be the D (6 bases). Deletions cut 1 base from V and 8 bases from J, with 11 bases between. The CDR3 has 13 amino acids. The germline V gene has CDR1 SGHAT and CDR2 FQDESV (reference sequence). The DNA of the CDR3 is TGTGCCAGCAGCTTAGGGTACAGGGTCGAAGCTTTCTTT. This encodes CASSLGYRVEAFF.

The chain links TRBV5-4 to TRBJ2-7, with 8 bases fitting TRBD1. Germline CDR1 reads SGHNT; CDR2 reads YYREEE (reference sequence). The CDR3 spans 15 residues. V lost 4 bases and J lost 4; bases outside the gene matches: 10. CDR3 protein: CASSQGQGFGYEQYF. The DNA for the CDR3 is TGTGCCAGCAGCCAAGGACAGGGCTTCGGTTACGAGCAGTACTTC.

The chain recombines TRBV7-9 with TRBJ1-4; 10 positions match TRBD1. CDR1 SEHNR and CDR2 FQNEAQ come from the germline V gene (reference sequence). V shed 6 bases and J 8 bases; nucleotides not matched to a gene: 6. The CDR3 has 14 residues. CDR3 region: CASSRDRGPEKLFF. The CDR3 DNA sequence: TGTGCCAGCAGTAGGGACAGGGGCCCCGAAAAACTGTTTTTT.

A note on this clone: The sample carries other DNA sequences with the same CDR3. The J gene is TRBJ1-5, the V gene TRBV6-2 or TRBV6-3; no firm D call. V was trimmed by 2 bases and J by 2 bases, leaving 4 bases between them. The CDR3 extends over 13 amino acids. Germline V gene sequence: CDR1 MNHEY, CDR2 SVGEGT. The CDR3, as DNA: TGTGCCAGCAGTTACGCGGGCAATCAGCCCCAGCATTTT. Protein sequence: CASSYAGNQPQHF.

This clone was seen only a few times. This rearrangement joins TRBV30 to TRBJ1-3, with 9 bases identical to TRBD1. The germline gives CDR1 GTSNPN, CDR2 SVGIG (reference sequence). V gave up 8 bases and J gave up 4 bases; unmatched junction bases: 6. This CDR3 is 13 amino acids long. In DNA form, the CDR3 reads TGTGCCAGATCGGACAGGGGAGGAAACACCATATATTTT. It codes for CARSDRGGNTIYF.

This chain uses TRBV14 with TRBJ2-1; 10 bases align to TRBD2. Germline trimming cut 4 bases from V and 5 bases from J; bases unmatched to any gene: 8. CDR3 length: 16 amino acids. Germline values: CDR1 SGHDN, CDR2 FVKESK. The CDR3 sequence is CASSPLLAGLDNEQFF. CDR3 in DNA: TGTGCCAGCAGCCCACTACTAGCGGGACTCGACAATGAGCAGTTCTTC.

The chain combines TRBV14 with TRBJ1-1; TRBD1 agrees at 7 bases. From germline, CDR1 is SGHDN and CDR2 FVKESK. After removal of 1 base from V and 7 bases from J, the junction contained 3 bases not matched to a gene. This CDR3 contains 13 residues. Written as DNA, the CDR3 is TGTGCCAGCAGCCAAGTCCAGGGGGGTGAAGCTTTCTTT. Residues: CASSQVQGGEAFF.

V and J are TRBV25-1 and TRBJ1-2, with D tentatively TRBD1 (5 bases). The CDR3 has 12 amino acids. CDR1 is MGHDK, CDR2 SYGVNS, per germline. Between the trimmed V and J ends, which lost 6 bases and 6 bases, there was a span of 11 bases. CDR3 sequence: CASRTASDGYTF. The CDR3 nucleotides are TGTGCCAGCAGGACAGCGAGCGATGGCTACACCTTC.

This rearrangement joins TRBV3-1 (or the pseudogene TRBV3-2) to TRBJ2-7, with 8 bases that match TRBD1. V dropped 4 bases and J dropped 3; count of bases not matched to a gene: 2. This CDR3 spans 13 amino acids. CDR1 and CDR2 from the germline V gene are LGHDT and YNNKEL (reference sequence). The CDR3 spells CASSPGQGYEQYF. CDR3 in DNA: TGTGCCAGCAGCCCTGGACAGGGCTACGAGCAGTACTTC.